Listed below are T cell receptor beta chains from one sample, sequenced in a study of CD8 T cells in Susac syndrome. TCRdb re-called the immunoSEQ multiplex PCR reads with MiXCR, one entry per CDR3 protein. This table has some 110,000 distinct CDR3 sequences, around 94% appearing once. The material sequenced was CD4+ T cells from PBMCs. All receptors come from a human donor in good health. Both conserved end residues are part of each CDR3. The order of the fields is clone size, D gene, V gene, J gene, CDR3 length, CDR3 protein, CDR3 DNA. D genes are given only for firm matches. The size field is filled for only some rows; it gives once, few, many or a size class.

clone_size: NA; d_call: NA; v_call: TRBV20-1; j_call: TRBJ2-7; cdr3_length: 14; cdr3_aa: CSARDIKGGNEQYF; cdr3_nt: TGCAGTGCTAGAGATATCAAGGGAGGCAACGAGCAGTACTTC
clone_size: NA; d_call: NA; v_call: TRBV10-3; j_call: TRBJ2-2; cdr3_length: 15; cdr3_aa: CAISNRRDGDGELFF; cdr3_nt: TGTGCCATCAGTAATAGGAGGGATGGCGACGGGGAGCTGTTTTTT
clone_size: NA; d_call: NA; v_call: TRBV7-9; j_call: TRBJ1-2; cdr3_length: 15; cdr3_aa: CASSLGAGRDYGYTF; cdr3_nt: TGTGCCAGCAGCCTGGGGGCAGGGAGGGACTATGGCTACACCTTC
clone_size: once; d_call: NA; v_call: TRBV10-3; j_call: TRBJ2-1; cdr3_length: 14; cdr3_aa: CAILSSTAGNEQFF; cdr3_nt: TGTGCCATCTTATCCTCGACAGCCGGCAATGAGCAGTTCTTC
clone_size: NA; d_call: TRBD1; v_call: TRBV7-8; j_call: TRBJ2-1; cdr3_length: 17; cdr3_aa: CASSLVPGQVLDNEQFF; cdr3_nt: TGTGCCAGCAGCTTAGTACCCGGACAGGTCCTCGACAATGAGCAGTTCTTC
clone_size: NA; d_call: NA; v_call: TRBV2; j_call: TRBJ2-2; cdr3_length: 14; cdr3_aa: CASRAEANTGELFF; cdr3_nt: TGTGCCAGCAGGGCAGAGGCGAACACCGGGGAGCTGTTTTTT
clone_size: NA; d_call: NA; v_call: TRBV12-3/TRBV12-4; j_call: TRBJ1-5; cdr3_length: 16; cdr3_aa: CASSLAGLESNQPQHF; cdr3_nt: TGTGCCAGCAGTTTAGCAGGGCTCGAAAGCAATCAGCCCCAGCATTTT
clone_size: NA; d_call: TRBD1; v_call: TRBV20-1; j_call: TRBJ2-7; cdr3_length: 15; cdr3_aa: CSASSRDRRSYEQYF; cdr3_nt: TGCAGTGCTAGTTCCCGGGACAGACGCTCCTACGAGCAGTACTTC
clone_size: NA; d_call: TRBD1; v_call: TRBV20-1; j_call: TRBJ2-7; cdr3_length: 12; cdr3_aa: CSIRDRGYEQYF; cdr3_nt: TGCAGTATCCGGGACAGGGGCTACGAGCAGTACTTC
clone_size: once; d_call: NA; v_call: TRBV20-1; j_call: TRBJ2-2; cdr3_length: 14; cdr3_aa: CSASFGVNTGELFF; cdr3_nt: TGCAGTGCTAGTTTCGGCGTGAACACCGGGGAGCTTTTTTTT
clone_size: once; d_call: NA; v_call: TRBV18; j_call: TRBJ1-5; cdr3_length: 13; cdr3_aa: CASSPNSNQPQHF; cdr3_nt: TGTGCCAGCTCACCGAATAGCAATCAGCCCCAGCATTTT
clone_size: NA; d_call: NA; v_call: TRBV30; j_call: TRBJ1-5; cdr3_length: 11; cdr3_aa: CAWSGLGAQHF; cdr3_nt: TGTGCCTGGAGTGGCTTGGGGGCCCAGCATTTT
clone_size: NA; d_call: NA; v_call: TRBV28; j_call: TRBJ2-7; cdr3_length: 11; cdr3_aa: CASGLGYEQYF; cdr3_nt: TGTGCCAGCGGCCTTGGGTACGAGCAGTACTTC
clone_size: NA; d_call: TRBD1; v_call: TRBV25-1; j_call: TRBJ2-1; cdr3_length: 15; cdr3_aa: CASSVTGGAYNEQFF; cdr3_nt: TGTGCCAGCAGTGTAACAGGGGGAGCCTACAATGAGCAGTTCTTC
clone_size: NA; d_call: NA; v_call: TRBV5-1; j_call: TRBJ2-7; cdr3_length: 17; cdr3_aa: CASSLSPGPVGEYEQYF; cdr3_nt: TGCGCCAGCAGCCTATCTCCGGGACCCGTCGGTGAATACGAGCAGTACTTC
clone_size: NA; d_call: TRBD1; v_call: TRBV18; j_call: TRBJ1-2; cdr3_length: 15; cdr3_aa: CASSPGQGDNYGYTF; cdr3_nt: TGTGCCAGCTCACCGGGACAGGGGGATAACTATGGCTACACCTTC
clone_size: NA; d_call: NA; v_call: TRBV2; j_call: TRBJ1-5; cdr3_length: 15; cdr3_aa: CASTLGRREGQPQHF; cdr3_nt: TGTGCCAGCACCCTGGGCAGGAGAGAAGGTCAGCCCCAGCATTTT
clone_size: NA; d_call: TRBD2; v_call: TRBV10-3; j_call: TRBJ2-7; cdr3_length: 15; cdr3_aa: CAIRPLRGEGSEQYF; cdr3_nt: TGTGCCATCAGGCCCCTCCGGGGGGAGGGAAGCGAGCAGTACTTC
clone_size: NA; d_call: NA; v_call: TRBV29-1; j_call: TRBJ1-1; cdr3_length: 13; cdr3_aa: CSVEEQLNTEAFF; cdr3_nt: TGCAGCGTTGAAGAACAATTGAACACTGAAGCTTTCTTT
clone_size: NA; d_call: NA; v_call: TRBV29-1; j_call: TRBJ2-2; cdr3_length: 13; cdr3_aa: CGISRSNTGELFF; cdr3_nt: TGCGGGATATCGCGGTCGAACACCGGGGAGCTGTTTTTT
clone_size: NA; d_call: NA; v_call: TRBV18; j_call: TRBJ2-7; cdr3_length: 15; cdr3_aa: CASSARGERNYEQYF; cdr3_nt: TGTGCCAGCTCAGCTCGGGGAGAACGGAACTACGAGCAGTACTTC
clone_size: NA; d_call: TRBD1; v_call: TRBV3-1; j_call: TRBJ2-7; cdr3_length: 15; cdr3_aa: CASSLRTGPGDEQYF; cdr3_nt: TGTGCCAGCAGCCTCCGGACAGGGCCAGGGGACGAGCAGTACTTC
clone_size: NA; d_call: TRBD2; v_call: TRBV12-3/TRBV12-4; j_call: TRBJ2-7; cdr3_length: 14; cdr3_aa: CASRLANLRGEQYF; cdr3_nt: TGTGCCAGCAGACTAGCGAACCTCCGAGGCGAGCAGTACTTC
clone_size: NA; d_call: TRBD2; v_call: TRBV5-1; j_call: TRBJ2-7; cdr3_length: 13; cdr3_aa: CASSEPGEGEQYF; cdr3_nt: TGCGCCAGCAGCGAACCTGGGGAGGGCGAGCAGTACTTC
clone_size: NA; d_call: TRBD2; v_call: TRBV7-2; j_call: TRBJ2-1; cdr3_length: 12; cdr3_aa: CASSLGSGRRFF; cdr3_nt: TGTGCCAGCAGCTTAGGTAGCGGGAGGCGGTTCTTC
clone_size: NA; d_call: NA; v_call: TRBV3-1; j_call: TRBJ1-1; cdr3_length: 14; cdr3_aa: CASSQGIENTEAFF; cdr3_nt: TGTGCCAGCAGCCAAGGAATCGAGAACACTGAAGCTTTCTTT
clone_size: NA; d_call: NA; v_call: TRBV7-2; j_call: TRBJ1-1; cdr3_length: 15; cdr3_aa: CASSLVPGGPTEAFF; cdr3_nt: TGTGCCAGCAGCTTAGTGCCTGGGGGACCCACTGAAGCTTTCTTT
clone_size: NA; d_call: TRBD1; v_call: TRBV3-1; j_call: TRBJ2-7; cdr3_length: 13; cdr3_aa: CASSQGPDRDTYF; cdr3_nt: TGTGCCAGCAGCCAGGGCCCGGACAGGGACACGTACTTC
clone_size: NA; d_call: TRBD2; v_call: TRBV20-1; j_call: TRBJ2-1; cdr3_length: 15; cdr3_aa: CSAEPGLAGVNEQFF; cdr3_nt: TGCAGTGCTGAGCCGGGACTAGCGGGAGTCAATGAGCAGTTCTTC
clone_size: NA; d_call: NA; v_call: TRBV6-5; j_call: TRBJ2-1; cdr3_length: 13; cdr3_aa: CASTPRGAGEQFF; cdr3_nt: TGTGCCAGCACCCCCCGGGGGGCTGGTGAGCAGTTCTTC
clone_size: NA; d_call: TRBD2; v_call: TRBV13; j_call: TRBJ2-2; cdr3_length: 15; cdr3_aa: CASSLGGSEAGELFF; cdr3_nt: TGTGCCAGCAGCTTGGGGGGGAGCGAAGCCGGGGAGCTGTTTTTT
clone_size: NA; d_call: NA; v_call: TRBV4-2; j_call: TRBJ2-7; cdr3_length: 15; cdr3_aa: CASSPGWQGRYEQYF; cdr3_nt: TGTGCCAGCAGCCCGGGCTGGCAGGGGAGATACGAGCAGTACTTC
clone_size: NA; d_call: TRBD1; v_call: TRBV6-5; j_call: TRBJ1-1; cdr3_length: 14; cdr3_aa: CASNPTGGYPSAFF; cdr3_nt: TGTGCCAGCAACCCGACAGGGGGATACCCGAGCGCTTTCTTT
clone_size: NA; d_call: NA; v_call: TRBV27; j_call: TRBJ1-2; cdr3_length: 13; cdr3_aa: CASSQGMLYGYTF; cdr3_nt: TGTGCCAGCAGTCAAGGCATGCTCTATGGCTACACCTTC
clone_size: NA; d_call: NA; v_call: TRBV4-1; j_call: TRBJ1-3; cdr3_length: 16; cdr3_aa: CASSQGNTNSGNTIYF; cdr3_nt: TGCGCCAGCAGCCAAGGCAACACGAACTCTGGAAACACCATATATTTT
clone_size: NA; d_call: TRBD1; v_call: TRBV2; j_call: TRBJ2-1; cdr3_length: 17; cdr3_aa: CASSEAGWDSSYNEQFF; cdr3_nt: TGTGCCAGCAGTGAAGCGGGTTGGGACAGCTCCTACAATGAGCAGTTCTTC
clone_size: NA; d_call: NA; v_call: TRBV5-1; j_call: TRBJ2-6; cdr3_length: 16; cdr3_aa: CASSRDRLSGANVLTF; cdr3_nt: TGCGCCAGCAGCCGCGACAGGCTCTCTGGGGCCAACGTCCTGACTTTC
clone_size: NA; d_call: TRBD1; v_call: TRBV6-1; j_call: TRBJ2-7; cdr3_length: 15; cdr3_aa: CASRYTGGAKNEQYF; cdr3_nt: TGTGCCAGCAGGTATACAGGGGGCGCGAAGAACGAGCAGTACTTC
clone_size: NA; d_call: NA; v_call: TRBV6-2/TRBV6-3; j_call: TRBJ2-1; cdr3_length: 14; cdr3_aa: CASRPSGAYNEQFF; cdr3_nt: TGTGCCAGCAGGCCATCCGGGGCTTACAATGAGCAGTTCTTC